Sequencing of this T cell receptor (beta chain) was carried out in a study of blood T cells in healthy people across ages. Points from the study as a whole: More naive CD4+ cells and higher diversity were found in long-lived than in aged donors. Observed TCR beta diversity per million T cells went down as age went up. This fall followed a roughly linear course with age.

As for this clonotype: Its target is not known.

Germline CDR1 is SGHAT and CDR2 is FQDESV (reference sequence). The ends lost 5 bases at V and 0 bases at J; junction bases unmatched: 4. The CDR3 totals 16 residues. Sample-barcoded 5' priming and a J-beta primer mix drove a second PCR of about 6 to 12 cycles. Each CDR3 protein gets one entry after TCRdb re-called the 5' RACE reads with MiXCR. The sample gives 600,000 to 650,000 distinct CDR3 sequences, approximately 59% of which show up once; over 30% is in the top ten. This sequence originates from a man aged 55 to 70 in good health. Input material: blood. The V and J genes are TRBV11-1 and TRBJ2-3, with 11 nucleotides matching TRBD2. In DNA, the CDR3 is TGTGCCAGCAGCAAGGGACTAGCGGAGAGCACAGATACGCAGTATTTT. This codes for CASSKGLAESTDTQYF.